This T cell receptor (beta chain) was found in a study of tumor-infiltrating lymphocytes in primary liver carcinoma. Across the study: Staged T1-T3 N0M0, the tumors had sizes that ranged from roughly 4.2 to 10 cm across. General observations from the study: Among the pair types, tumor region pairs showed more overlap than tumor-adjacent and tumor-blood pairs. The bulk unsorted samples meant that CD4+ and CD8+ repertoires went uncompared.

The germline V gene encodes CDR1 MNHEY and CDR2 SVGEGT. The CDR3 is made up of 14 amino acids. The investigators made TCR beta cDNA from roughly 460 ng total RNA, using a constant-region primer. It was through three nested multiplex PCR rounds of slightly modified ARM-PCR that TCR beta libraries arose. Running 9 to 11 cycles apiece, the first two PCR rounds relied on TRBV1-TRBV30 forward primers together with a C-beta reverse primer. TCRdb itself ran the multiplex PCR reads through MiXCR, one entry per CDR3 protein. The sample includes 310,000 or so distinct CDR3 sequences, about 61% seen only once; the top ten take roughly 6%. Blood RNA was derived from unsorted whole blood, and germline DNA was extracted too. Details on this clonotype: No antigen is known for it.

Sequencing was performed on peripheral blood. The chain combines TRBV6-2 or TRBV6-3 with TRBJ2-1, with TRBD2 identical over 14 bases. This clonotype was obtained from a man between 40 and 49 years old with primary liver carcinoma and hepatitis B virus infection. In DNA form, the CDR3 reads TGTGACAGTAGGACTAGCGGGAGGTACAATGAGCAGTTCTTC. Its translation is CDSRTSGRYNEQFF.